The 15 T cell receptor beta chains listed next were all sequenced from one sample in a study of vaccination and CD4 T cells after COVID-19. The treatment was: approximately nine-day PBMC culture with coronavirus spike peptide pools or control peptides (ViraFEST assay). The antigens of these receptors remain unknown. Cultured CD4+ T cell DNA underwent sequencing with the Oncomine TCR Beta short-read assay. MiXCR, applied by TCRdb to the PCR reads, yields one record per CDR3 protein. This repertoire shows fewer than 20,000 distinct CDR3 sequences, 45% to 65% found once; its top ten account for less than 20%. Sequenced material: CD4+ T cells from blood, cultured in vitro, taken before SARS-CoV-2 vaccination. Receptor source: a human donor who had recovered from COVID-19.

The genes are TRBV6-1 and TRBJ1-2, with a weak D call TRBD1 (6 bases). Trimming stripped 5 bases from V and 2 bases from J, with 18 bases between. Germline assignment: CDR1 MNHNS and CDR2 SASEGT. The CDR3 is made up of 16 amino acids. The CDR3, as DNA: TGTGCCAGCAGTCCCCTGCCGGGACACCTCAACTATGGCTACACCTTC. Translation: CASSPLPGHLNYGYTF.

The V gene is TRBV23-1, the J gene TRBJ1-1; no clear D gene. TRBV23-1 is sorted into the ORF group, with uncertain function. Trimming took 0 bases from V and 0 from J, leaving 8 bases between them. The CDR3 runs 15 residues. The CDR3 nucleotides are TGCGCCAGCAGTCAATCGCGTCGGATGAACACTGAAGCTTTCTTT. It specifies CASSQSRRMNTEAFF.

The chain joins TRBV5-4 to TRBJ1-1; possible D gene TRBD1, 5 bases. V was trimmed by 4 bases and J by 6 bases, leaving 13 bases between them. Germline CDR1 and CDR2: SGHNT and YYREEE (reference sequence). The CDR3 is 13 residues long. CDR3 protein: CASSQTGGAEAFF. The CDR3 nucleotides are TGTGCCAGCAGCCAGACGGGGGGAGCTGAAGCTTTCTTT.

There are a few counts of this clonotype. This rearrangement joins TRBV28 to TRBJ2-1, with TRBD1 matching 7 bases. CDR1 is MDHEN and CDR2 is SYDVKM in the germline V gene. The CDR3 sequence is 17 residues long. J gave up 0 bases and V 2 bases, and 7 bases lay outside the gene matches. The CDR3 loop is CASSLLGQASSYNEQFF. The CDR3 region has the DNA TGTGCCAGCAGTTTACTCGGACAGGCGAGCTCCTACAATGAGCAGTTCTTC.

The V and J genes are TRBV7-8 and TRBJ2-2; 11 bases are a match to TRBD2. The CDR3 sequence is 15 residues long. Germline CDR1 is SGHVS and CDR2 is FQNEAQ. After removal of 2 bases from V and 4 bases from J, the junction contained 0 bases not matched to a gene. As DNA, the CDR3 is TGTGCCAGCAGCTTAACTAGCGGGAGCACCGGGGAGCTGTTTTTT. It is translated as CASSLTSGSTGELFF.

This clonotype was recorded a few times. The chain joins TRBV20-1 to TRBJ2-1; unclear D gene. CDR1 is DFQATT, CDR2 SNEGSKA, per germline (reference sequence). The CDR3 is 12 amino acids. The V and J ends lost 3 bases and 6 bases respectively, with 9 bases between them. The CDR3 region is CSASPNVNEQFF. The CDR3 DNA reads as TGCAGTGCTAGTCCAAATGTCAATGAGCAGTTCTTC.

V gene TRBV11-2 combines with J gene TRBJ2-7; a weak D match, TRBD2 (6 bases). Trimming cost V 5 bases and J 2 bases, with 10 bases left between them. Germline CDR1 is SGHAT and CDR2 is FQNNGV. This CDR3 is built from 13 residues. The CDR3 nucleotides are TGTGCCAGCAGCCGGGACTCGGCCTACGAGCAGTACTTC. As protein: CASSRDSAYEQYF.

This clonotype was seen a few times. The chain has TRBV20-1 and TRBJ1-1; D remains unclear. CDR1 is DFQATT and CDR2 is SNEGSKA in the germline V gene (reference sequence). This CDR3 is built from 13 residues. V was clipped by 5 bases and J by 0 bases, with 10 bases between them. The CDR3 bases are TGCAGTGCTGGACGGAACTTGAACACTGAAGCTTTCTTT. Protein: CSAGRNLNTEAFF.

V usage is TRBV19 and J usage is TRBJ2-2; D might be TRBD2 (7 bases). V was trimmed by 9 bases and J by 5 bases, leaving 19 bases between them. Germline V gene lookup returns CDR1 LNHDA and CDR2 SQIVND (reference sequence). The CDR3 has 15 amino acids. CDR3 coding DNA: TGTGCCAGCTCAAGACGGGGGGCAGGAACCGGGGAGCTGTTTTTT. It codes for CASSRRGAGTGELFF.

Only one count was recorded for this clonotype. The chain uses TRBV30 and TRBJ2-5, with a tentative D call TRBD2 (6 bases). The germline V and J ends were trimmed by 4 bases and 5 bases, with 17 bases remaining between them. Per germline, CDR1 GTSNPN and CDR2 SVGIG (reference sequence). This CDR3 contains 14 residues. This chain's CDR3 is CAWTEAGMMETQYF. The DNA for the CDR3 is TGTGCCTGGACCGAGGCGGGAATGATGGAGACCCAGTACTTC.

The genes are TRBV20-1 and TRBJ2-3; TRBD2 might be the D (6 bases). The CDR3 sequence is 15 residues long. Germline V gene sequence: CDR1 DFQATT, CDR2 SNEGSKA (reference sequence). V lost 3 bases and J 3 bases, leaving 16 bases between the germline ends. CDR3 in amino acids: CSASGTASVTDTQYF. The CDR3 region has the DNA TGCAGTGCTAGTGGTACCGCTAGCGTTACAGATACGCAGTATTTT.

This clonotype came up a few times. The chain has TRBV6-2 or TRBV6-3 and TRBJ1-5; TRBD1 agrees at 9 bases. This CDR3 spans 12 amino acids. Per germline, CDR1 MNHEY and CDR2 SVGEGT. V was pared by 9 bases and J by 5 bases, with 2 bases of the junction left unmatched. For the CDR3, the DNA is TGTGCCAGTACAGGGGGCGATCAGCCCCAGCATTTT. This gives the protein CASTGGDQPQHF.

The rearrangement links TRBV6-2 or TRBV6-3 to TRBJ2-7, with D maybe TRBD1 (6 bases). V lost 6 bases, J lost 2 bases, and 26 bases lay in between. The CDR3 covers 18 residues. The germline V gene encodes CDR1 MNHEY and CDR2 SVGEGT. The CDR3 loop is CASRSQPGDTGGPYEQYF. The CDR3 DNA reads as TGTGCCAGCAGGAGTCAGCCCGGGGACACTGGTGGGCCCTACGAGCAGTACTTC.

The chain has TRBV19 and TRBJ2-3; possibly TRBD1 or TRBD2 for D (7 bases each). Looked up from germline, CDR1 is LNHDA and CDR2 is SQIVND (reference sequence). Trimming took 5 bases from V and 2 from J, leaving 17 bases between them. The CDR3 runs to 16 residues. DNA for the CDR3: TGTGCCAGTAGTCTTCCAGGGGGGGAGTACACAGATACGCAGTATTTT. This translates into CASSLPGGEYTDTQYF. The full variable domain, in which reference TRBV19 and TRBJ2-3 provide the parts outside the CDR3, is DGGITQSPKYLFRKEGQNVTLSCEQNLNHDAMYWYRQDPGQGLRLIYYSQIVNDFQKGDIAEGYSVSREKKESFPLTVTSAQKNPTAFYLCASSLPGGEYTDTQYFGPGTRLTVL.

The V and J genes are TRBV29-1 and TRBJ2-1; 9 positions agree with TRBD2. Germline V gene sequence: CDR1 SQVTM, CDR2 ANQGSEA. The CDR3 consists of 14 residues. V dropped 4 bases and J dropped 2; count of bases not matched to a gene: 3. The CDR3 spells CSVVLAGTYNEQFF. The CDR3 DNA sequence: TGCAGCGTTGTGCTAGCGGGGACCTACAATGAGCAGTTCTTC.